One sample yielded the 9 T cell receptor beta chains listed below, sequenced in a study of T cell repertoires in cytomegalovirus infection. TCRdb passed the reads through MiXCR, listing each CDR3 protein once. The repertoire holds around 740,000 distinct CDR3 sequences, with 35% to 40% as singletons. The specimen was PBMCs. These receptor sequences come from a human donor in good health (CMV status not recorded). Some clones in this sample may be carry-over from other donors' samples.

V gene TRBV12-3 or TRBV12-4 combines with J gene TRBJ1-2, with 8 bases aligning to TRBD1. V gave up 5 bases and J gave up 3 bases; unmatched junction bases: 5. This CDR3 has 14 amino acids. The CDR3 loop reads CASSEDRDYYGYTF. Here the CDR3 DNA reads TGTGCCAGCAGTGAGGACAGGGACTACTATGGCTACACCTTC.

The J gene is TRBJ2-2, the V gene TRBV3-1; 7 positions agree with TRBD1. Germline CDR1 and CDR2: LGHDT and YNNKEL (reference sequence). With 2 bases clipped from V and 9 bases from J, the junction kept 6 bases outside the gene matches. The CDR3 sequence is 14 residues long. The CDR3 bases are TGTGCCAGCAGCCAACTACTAGGGGGCCGGGAGCTGTTTTTT. Its protein product is CASSQLLGGRELFF. Looking up the rest from reference TRBV3-1 and TRBJ2-2 gives the full variable domain: DTAVSQTPKYLVTQMGNDKSIKCEQNLGHDTMYWYKQDSKKFLKIMFSYNNKELIINETVPNRFSPKSPDKAHLNLHINSLELGDSAVYFCASSQLLGGRELFFGEGSRLTVL.

This chain uses TRBV6-1 with TRBJ1-3, with D perhaps TRBD1 (6 bases). The CDR3 extends over 15 amino acids. V was trimmed by 6 bases and J by 4 bases, leaving 16 bases between them. Germline CDR1 reads MNHNS; CDR2 reads SASEGT. CDR3 in DNA: TGTGCCAGCAGCCGATTACGACAGGAGGGAAACACCATATATTTT. As protein: CASSRLRQEGNTIYF.

Notes on this clonotype: A junction boundary mismatches the germline segment, possibly from a read error. This sequence joins TRBV7-7 and TRBJ2-1; tentatively, D is TRBD2 (6 bases). The germline V gene encodes CDR1 SSHAT and CDR2 FNYEAQ (reference sequence). This CDR3 region has 17 residues. Here the CDR3 DNA reads TGTGCTAGCAGCTTAGGGAGCGGGCGGCGCTCCTACAATGAGCAGTTCTTC. Translation: CASSLGSGRRSYNEQFF.

This sequence joins TRBV2 and TRBJ2-7; no clear D. CDR3 length equals 14 residues. V lost 3 bases, J lost 3 bases, and 12 bases lay in between. Germline lookup yields CDR1 SNHLY and CDR2 FYNNEI. The CDR3 reads CASSESLFSYEQYF. The CDR3 DNA sequence: TGTGCCAGCAGTGAGTCCTTGTTCAGCTACGAGCAGTACTTC.

This clonotype was recorded many times. The chain recombines TRBV7-2 with TRBJ2-7; D call uncertain. Germline CDR1 and CDR2: SGHTA and FQGNSA. The length of the CDR3 is 11 residues. Trimming removed 5 bases at V and 6 bases at J, with 8 bases between. CDR3 nucleotide sequence: TGTGCCAGCAGCCCGCGAGGCGAGCAGTACTTC. It codes for CASSPRGEQYF.

The sample holds a few counts of this clonotype. The chain links TRBV6-5 to TRBJ2-5; 11 bases map to TRBD2. The CDR3 is 15 residues long. V lost 0 bases to trimming and J lost 4 bases; unmatched junction nucleotides: 1. The germline V gene has CDR1 MNHEY and CDR2 SVGAGI. Here the CDR3 DNA reads TGTGCCAGCAGTTACTCTAGCGGGAGGGGAGAGACCCAGTACTTC. Translating gives CASSYSSGRGETQYF.

This chain connects TRBV28 to TRBJ1-5, with D uncertain. The CDR3 is 13 residues long. Germline-derived CDR1 and CDR2 are MDHEN and SYDVKM. Trimming removed 6 bases at V and 5 bases at J, with 11 bases between. The CDR3 bases are TGTGCCAGCAGCCCTAAAGGGTATCAGCCCCAGCATTTT. This translates into CASSPKGYQPQHF.

There are a few counts of this clonotype. The rearrangement links TRBV4-1 to TRBJ1-3; tentative D call: TRBD1 (5 bases). The ends were cut back, 0 bases at V and 2 bases at J, with 8 bases in the middle. Germline lookup yields CDR1 MGHRA and CDR2 YSYEKL. The CDR3 is 15 amino acids. CDR3 region: CASSQEGTPGNTIYF. Written as DNA, the CDR3 is TGCGCCAGCAGCCAAGAGGGGACTCCTGGAAACACCATATATTTT.